This T cell receptor beta chain came from a study of post-analysis software for immune sequencing data. The overall study: Patients with relapsing-remitting, secondary progressive and progressive-relapsing multiple sclerosis courses were all represented. General study points: By F measure, samples from a shared preparation batch strongly co-clustered. Five or six TRBV segments appeared more often in patients than in controls, and TRBV5-6, TRBV5-1 and TRBV20-1 were among these.

Presence of unique molecular identifiers characterized the TCR beta cDNA libraries. Out of 1 to 10 million T cells, a few hundred thousand cDNA molecules were generated. MiXCR, applied by TCRdb to the PCR reads, yields one record per CDR3 protein. The table shows hundreds of thousands of distinct CDR3 sequences, with approximately 59% occurring only once. As concerns this clonotype: Its specificity is not known.

CDR3 size: 15 residues. This chain joins TRBV21-1 and TRBJ2-7; the table's D call, TRBD1, has no DNA check behind it. TRBV21-1 is flagged as a pseudogene. The TCR comes from a girl between 2 and 10 years old with multiple sclerosis. The sequenced material came from blood. The CDR3 loop is CASRGALGSSYEQYF. CDR3 nucleotide sequence: TGTGCCAGCAGGGGCGCCCTTGGGAGCTCCTACGAGCAGTACTTC.